The 18 T cell receptor beta chains presented below share a single source sample, sequenced in a study of response to subunit inactivated influenza vaccine. TCRdb fed the RT-PCR reads into MiXCR, producing one record per CDR3 protein. The data contain hundreds of thousands of distinct CDR3 sequences, roughly 27% of them singletons. The sequences come from CD4+ T cells sorted from PBMCs, collected 5 days after vaccination. The receptors were gathered from a man between 50 and 59 years old who received an inactivated influenza vaccine.

The chain couples TRBV5-1 to TRBJ2-1; possibly TRBD1 for D (5 bases). The V end was cut by 0 bases, the J end by 0 bases, with 7 bases between. This CDR3 has 15 amino acids. CDR1 is SGHRS, CDR2 YFSETQ, per germline. This chain's CDR3 is CASSLEGNSYNEQFF. CDR3 DNA: TGCGCCAGCAGCTTGGAGGGGAACTCCTACAATGAGCAGTTCTTC.

The rearrangement uses TRBV7-2 and TRBJ2-1; possible D gene TRBD2, 5 bases. Trimming removed 0 bases from V and 4 bases from J, with 19 bases in between. This CDR3 has 18 residues. Germline assignment: CDR1 SGHTA and CDR2 FQGNSA. This chain's CDR3 is CASSLAPTGLVGYNEQFF. Written as DNA, the CDR3 is TGTGCCAGCAGCTTAGCGCCAACGGGGTTAGTGGGGTACAATGAGCAGTTCTTC.

The chain joins TRBV20-1 to TRBJ2-5; the match to TRBD2 covers 9 bases. J was trimmed by 5 bases and V by 3 bases; bases with no gene match: 7. The length of the CDR3 is 14 residues. The germline CDR1 and CDR2 sequences are DFQATT and SNEGSKA (reference sequence). For the CDR3, the DNA is TGCAGTGCTAGTTCCAGCGGGAGGTTTGAGACCCAGTACTTC. Translating it yields CSASSSGRFETQYF.

This clonotype was recorded many times. The V gene is TRBV12-3 or TRBV12-4, the J gene TRBJ2-3; tentatively, D is TRBD1 or TRBD2 (5 bases each). The V end was cut by 6 bases, the J end by 0 bases, with 16 bases between. The CDR3 loop spans 16 amino acids. CDR3 coding DNA: TGTGCCAGCAGCAAGGGGACGGCGACTAGCACAGATACGCAGTATTTT. Residues: CASSKGTATSTDTQYF.

This clonotype has more than one count but fewer than ten. The rearrangement uses TRBV12-3 or TRBV12-4 and TRBJ2-5, with D possibly matching TRBD2 (7 bases). The CDR3 loop spans 14 amino acids. Trimming pared 6 bases from V and 5 bases from J, leaving 16 bases between. The CDR3: CASSPRGAAETQYF. As DNA, the CDR3 is TGTGCCAGCAGCCCTCGGGGGGCGGCGGAGACCCAGTACTTC.

This clonotype came up a few times. The chain has TRBV6-1 and TRBJ2-5, with D perhaps matching TRBD1 (6 bases). The ends were cut back, 6 bases at V and 3 bases at J, with 11 bases in the middle. CDR1 MNHNS and CDR2 SASEGT come from the germline V gene. This CDR3 is built from 13 residues. CDR3 DNA: TGTGCCAGCAGCTGGGGGACAAAAGAGACCCAGTACTTC. Translation gives CASSWGTKETQYF.

This clonotype was seen only a few times. The chain recombines TRBV28 with TRBJ1-1, with D unresolved. From germline, CDR1 is MDHEN and CDR2 SYDVKM. V was shortened by 7 bases and J by 1 base, with 4 bases between the two germline ends. This CDR3 spans 11 amino acids. CDR3 amino acids: CASNENTEAFF. The CDR3 DNA sequence: TGTGCCAGCAACGAGAACACTGAAGCTTTCTTT.

The CDR3: CARRDSNYGYTF. The CDR3 nucleotides are TGTGCCAGAAGGGACAGCAACTATGGCTACACCTTC. The rearrangement joins TRBV12-3 or TRBV12-4 to TRBJ1-2; TRBD1 matches at 7 bases. With 9 bases clipped from V and 2 bases from J, the junction kept 3 bases outside the gene matches. The CDR3 consists of 12 residues.

The chain carries TRBV7-3 and TRBJ2-1; the match to TRBD2 covers 7 bases. Germline CDR1 reads SGHTA; CDR2 reads FQGTGA. This CDR3 contains 16 residues. Trimming took 0 bases from V and 3 from J; bases not matched to a gene: 5. The DNA of the CDR3 is TGTGCCAGCAGCTTAACAGCGGGACTGGTCTACAATGAGCAGTTCTTC. This gives the protein CASSLTAGLVYNEQFF.

This clonotype was observed a few times. The rearrangement links TRBV9 to TRBJ2-3; D is unclear. The V and J ends lost 0 bases and 0 bases respectively, with 5 bases between them. This CDR3 comprises 14 residues. The germline V gene has CDR1 SGDLS and CDR2 YYNGEE. The CDR3 loop reads CASSVDVSTDTQYF. CDR3 sequence (DNA): TGTGCCAGCAGCGTAGATGTGAGCACAGATACGCAGTATTTT.

This chain connects TRBV28 to TRBJ2-3, with D perhaps TRBD1 (7 bases). V lost 6 bases and J 1 base, leaving 17 bases between the germline ends. Germline lookup yields CDR1 MDHEN and CDR2 SYDVKM. This CDR3 contains 16 residues. CDR3 sequence (DNA): TGTGCCAGCAGCCAACCAGGGGGGCGGGGCACAGATACGCAGTATTTT. Protein product: CASSQPGGRGTDTQYF.

This clonotype has just a few counts. The V call is TRBV12-3 or TRBV12-4, the J call TRBJ1-1; D may be TRBD1 (6 bases). The CDR3 runs to 13 residues. V lost 5 bases to trimming and J lost 5 bases, with 12 bases between them. The CDR3: CASSQNRGTEAFF. In DNA, the CDR3 is TGTGCCAGCAGTCAGAATAGGGGGACTGAAGCTTTCTTT.

The chain employs TRBV20-1 and TRBJ2-5, with a tentative D call TRBD1 (6 bases). This CDR3 has 14 amino acids. The ends were cut back, 4 bases at V and 1 base at J, with 13 bases in the middle. The V gene's germline CDR1 is DFQATT and CDR2 SNEGSKA (reference sequence). The DNA for the CDR3 is TGCAGTGCTATTGGTAGGACAGTCCAAGAGACCCAGTACTTC. It translates to CSAIGRTVQETQYF.

The V and J genes are TRBV4-1 and TRBJ2-2, with 7 bases aligning to TRBD1. Germline trimming cut 5 bases from V and 5 bases from J; bases unmatched to any gene: 8. Germline CDR1 MGHRA, CDR2 YSYEKL. CDR3 length: 15 residues. CDR3 bases: TGCGCCAGCAGCGAGACAGGGACCAGGACCGGGGAGCTGTTTTTT. Translating it yields CASSETGTRTGELFF.

This clonotype was counted between two and nine times. The rearrangement joins TRBV20-1 to TRBJ1-6, with D tentatively TRBD1 (6 bases). Germline V gives CDR1 DFQATT, CDR2 SNEGSKA (reference sequence). This CDR3 is 15 amino acids long. Trimming removed 4 bases at V and 6 bases at J, with 16 bases between. CDR3 sequence (DNA): TGCAGTGCTAAAAACGGACAGACCGTTAATTCACCCCTCCACTTT. Residues: CSAKNGQTVNSPLHF.

The chain uses TRBV7-2 and TRBJ2-2; TRBD2 agrees at 13 bases. The CDR3 length is 15 residues. After removal of 5 bases from V and 7 bases from J, the junction contained 4 bases not matched to a gene. CDR1 and CDR2 (germline): SGHTA, FQGNSA. The CDR3: CASSPRLAGGGELFF. CDR3 nucleotides: TGTGCCAGCAGCCCCAGACTAGCGGGGGGCGGGGAGCTGTTTTTT.

This clonotype has a handful of counts. The V gene is TRBV20-1, the J gene TRBJ1-5; the match to TRBD1 covers 8 bases. J was trimmed by 7 bases and V by 5 bases; bases with no gene match: 7. Germline CDR1 is DFQATT and CDR2 is SNEGSKA (reference sequence). The CDR3 contains 13 residues. The CDR3 bases are TGCAGTGCTCTTGACAGGGGTGGACAGCCCCAGCATTTT. Its translation is CSALDRGGQPQHF.

V and J are TRBV20-1 and TRBJ1-5; 8 bases line up with TRBD1. V lost 3 bases, J lost 2 bases, and 6 bases stayed unmatched. From germline, CDR1 is DFQATT and CDR2 SNEGSKA (reference sequence). The CDR3 extends over 15 amino acids. The CDR3, as DNA: TGCAGTGCTAGCCTTTCGGGACAGGGCAATCAGCCCCAGCATTTT. Its translation is CSASLSGQGNQPQHF.